A selection of T cell receptor beta chains follows, all from one sample in a study of early T cells in non-severe SARS-CoV-2 infection. TCRdb re-called the 5' RACE reads through MiXCR, storing one row per CDR3 protein. The sample consists of about 56,000 distinct CDR3 sequences, less than 15% of them appearing once. Source: whole blood, taken at baseline. The receptor source for this set is an adult who was a healthcare worker with PCR-confirmed SARS-CoV-2 infection or an uninfected control (not recorded which). The CDR3 runs from the conserved cysteine through the conserved F or W. A D gene is named only where the DNA matches it firmly.

v_call	d_call	cdr3_aa
TRBV29-1	-	CSGGGGVNKGGELFF
TRBV12-3/TRBV12-4	-	CASSFGEKLFF
TRBV5-1	-	CASSFDGGRPGETQYF
TRBV19	TRBD1	CASSPGQGSSYEQYF
TRBV20-1	-	CSAREWENIQYF
TRBV5-1	-	CASSLDTQETQYF
TRBV12-3/TRBV12-4	-	CASSLGVSFIVRGPTTDTQYF
TRBV4-1	-	CASSPVPPGALHF
TRBV7-8	TRBD2	CASSGTSGMISYEQYF
TRBV4-1	-	CASSQHGENTEAFF
TRBV7-8	-	CASSIRMDTGELFF
TRBV9	-	CASSPQEASNYGYTF
TRBV5-1	-	CASSLGWGNTEAFF
TRBV6-1	-	CASRSGFGIPDTQYF
TRBV29-1	-	CSVLDRNTDTQYF
TRBV2	-	CASTPQRGGTQF
TRBV20-1	-	CSARDPAQNTEAFF
TRBV11-2	-	CASSHPVDEQYF
TRBV7-9	-	CASSTELEGEQYF
TRBV20-1	-	CSASVLGRDEKLFF
TRBV20-1	TRBD2	CSAQKLAGAHREQFF
TRBV5-1	TRBD2	CASSDGTSGTDTQYF
TRBV25-1	-	CASSEPGQRSGANVLTF
TRBV29-1	-	CSVSSIGNEQYF